The 30 T cell receptor beta chains below come from one sample, sequenced in a study of beta chain features in type 1 diabetes. Every isolated RNA sample was fully reverse transcribed, so sequencing captured expressed TCRB transcripts. Sequenced by immunoSEQ multiplex PCR; TCRdb stores in-frame clones only, minus some. The sample consists of about 900,000 clones, 15% to 20% of them appearing once. The sequencing sample was made of naive CD4+ T cells from blood. Receptors originate from a woman younger than 35 in good health.

The chain joins TRBV4-1 to TRBJ2-1; 11 bases align to TRBD2. CDR3 length: 17 residues. With V trimmed by 4 bases and J by 2 bases, 7 bases remained unmatched. Germline V gives CDR1 MGHRA, CDR2 YSYEKL. Here the CDR3 reads CASSRELAGGTYNEQFF. CDR3 DNA sequence: TGCGCCAGCAGCCGCGAGCTAGCGGGAGGTACCTACAATGAGCAGTTCTTC.

This clone was observed a few times. The rearrangement links TRBV13 to TRBJ2-3, with D maybe TRBD2 (6 bases). The CDR3 is made up of 19 amino acids. Germline V gene data show CDR1 as PRHDT and CDR2 as FYEKMQ (reference sequence). The V end lost 4 bases, the J end lost 8 bases, and 31 bases lay between the germline ends. The CDR3 sequence: CASSSEYQRDRRGTRTQYF. The CDR3 DNA reads as TGTGCCAGCAGCTCCGAGTACCAACGGGACCGTCGGGGGACTCGTACGCAGTATTTT. The full variable domain, in which reference TRBV13 and TRBJ2-3 provide the parts outside the CDR3, is AAGVIQSPRHLIKEKRETATLKCYPIPRHDTVYWYQQGPGQDPQFLISFYEKMQSDKGSIPDRFSAQQFSDYHSELNMSSLELGDSALYFCASSSEYQRDRRGTRTQYFGPGTRLTVL.

This clone was detected only a few times. Other nucleotide sequences from this sample produce the same CDR3. The chain joins TRBV5-8 to TRBJ2-1; 12 bases align to TRBD2. The CDR3 extends over 15 amino acids. Looked up from germline, CDR1 is SGHTS and CDR2 is YDEGEE. V was clipped by 2 bases and J by 4 bases; unmatched bases: 1. CDR3 amino acids: CASSLGLAGYNEQFF. Written as DNA, the CDR3 is TGTGCCAGCAGCTTAGGACTAGCGGGATACAATGAGCAGTTCTTC.

There are a few counts of this clone. V usage is TRBV7-9 and J usage is TRBJ2-7, with 7 bases lining up with TRBD1. The CDR3 has 17 amino acids. Germline assignment: CDR1 SEHNR and CDR2 FQNEAQ (reference sequence). Germline trimming cut 4 bases from V and 2 bases from J; bases unmatched to any gene: 14. The CDR3 loop is CASSSPLLGQATYEQYF. The DNA for the CDR3 is TGTGCCAGCAGCTCCCCACTATTAGGACAGGCCACCTACGAGCAGTACTTC.

This clone was detected only a few times. The gene calls are TRBV5-1 and TRBJ2-1; 8 nucleotides align to TRBD2. V was pared by 5 bases and J by 2 bases, with 3 bases of the junction left unmatched. Per the germline V gene, CDR1 is SGHRS and CDR2 is YFSETQ. The CDR3 spans 14 residues. This CDR3 reads CASRVAGPYNEQFF. As DNA, the CDR3 is TGCGCCAGCAGGGTAGCGGGACCCTACAATGAGCAGTTCTTC.

V and J are TRBV7-2 and TRBJ2-3, with unresolved D. V lost 2 bases to trimming and J lost 5 bases, with 8 bases between them. The CDR3 loop spans 13 amino acids. Germline V gives CDR1 SGHTA, CDR2 FQGNSA. The CDR3 sequence is CASSLYDKDTQYF. The CDR3 DNA follows: TGTGCCAGCAGCTTATATGATAAAGATACGCAGTATTTT.

J is TRBJ2-6 and V is TRBV19; D is ambiguous. With 7 bases removed from V and 1 base from J, the gap between germline ends came to 8 bases. CDR3 length: 14 residues. CDR1 and CDR2 from the germline V gene are LNHDA and SQIVND (reference sequence). Here the CDR3 DNA reads TGTGCCAGTACCCCCAGGTCTGGGGCCAACGTCCTGACTTTC. It yields the protein CASTPRSGANVLTF.

The chain couples TRBV19 to TRBJ2-1; 11 bases map to TRBD1. This CDR3 has 15 amino acids. The V gene's germline CDR1 is LNHDA and CDR2 SQIVND (reference sequence). V shed 6 bases, J shed 7 bases, and the junction held 8 bases outside the gene matches. CDR3 coding DNA: TGTGCCAGTAGCTCAGGACAGGGGGCGCGAAATGAGCAGTTCTTC. Translation: CASSSGQGARNEQFF.

V is TRBV18 and J is TRBJ1-1, with 7 bases matching TRBD1. The CDR3 is made up of 14 amino acids. J gave up 2 bases and V 3 bases, and 3 bases lay outside the gene matches. The germline V gene has CDR1 KGHSH and CDR2 LQKENI. The CDR3 bases are TGTGCCAGCTCACCGGACAGGAAAAACACTGAAGCTTTCTTT. Encoded protein: CASSPDRKNTEAFF.

This chain links TRBV7-9 with TRBJ2-5; no clear D gene. V lost 6 bases, J lost 3 bases, and 5 bases lay in between. The CDR3 is made up of 11 amino acids. The V gene's germline CDR1 is SEHNR and CDR2 FQNEAQ (reference sequence). This chain's CDR3 is CASRAEETQYF. The CDR3, as DNA: TGTGCCAGCAGGGCAGAAGAGACCCAGTACTTC.

Only a few counts were recorded for this clone. The chain combines TRBV7-3 with TRBJ1-2; possible D gene TRBD1, 6 bases. Trimming removed 5 bases from V and 3 bases from J, with 13 bases in between. Germline V CDR1 and CDR2: SGHTA, FQGTGA. There are 14 residues in the CDR3. CDR3 in amino acids: CASSPTRTDYGYTF. The CDR3 DNA sequence: TGTGCCAGCAGCCCAACTCGGACAGACTATGGCTACACCTTC.

This clone appeared a few times. The rearrangement uses TRBV27 and TRBJ2-1; 10 bases map to TRBD2. V lost 6 bases, J lost 2 bases, and 13 bases stayed unmatched. This CDR3 contains 18 residues. Germline values: CDR1 MNHEY, CDR2 SMNVEV (reference sequence). CDR3 protein: CASRASGRVVGPYNEQFF. CDR3 in DNA: TGTGCCAGCAGGGCGAGCGGGAGGGTAGTTGGGCCCTACAATGAGCAGTTCTTC.

The CDR3 loop reads CASSPLEPRETQYF. CDR3 nucleotide sequence: TGTGCCAGCAGCCCCCTCGAACCCAGGGAGACCCAGTACTTC. The genes are TRBV7-2 and TRBJ2-5; D remains ambiguous. Germline CDR1 SGHTA, CDR2 FQGNSA. V was clipped by 5 bases and J by 5 bases, with 15 bases between them. The CDR3 consists of 14 residues.

This chain joins TRBV28 and TRBJ2-7; 7 bases match TRBD2. Germline lookup yields CDR1 MDHEN and CDR2 SYDVKM. V lost 7 bases to trimming and J lost 2 bases; unmatched junction nucleotides: 8. The CDR3 extends over 14 amino acids. CDR3: CASTLTSSPYEQYF. The DNA of the CDR3 is TGTGCCAGCACCCTGACTAGCTCACCCTACGAGCAGTACTTC.

This clone has more than one count but fewer than ten. The gene calls are TRBV28 and TRBJ2-7, with unresolved D. This CDR3 comprises 15 residues. Germline loops: CDR1 MDHEN, CDR2 SYDVKM. V was trimmed by 2 bases and J by 4 bases, leaving 15 bases between them. CDR3 region: CASSLRSRHLYEQYF. The DNA of the CDR3 is TGTGCCAGCAGTTTAAGATCTAGACATCTTTACGAGCAGTACTTC. The variable domain in full, completed from reference TRBV28 and TRBJ2-7, reads DVKVTQSSRYLVKRTGEKVFLECVQDMDHENMFWYRQDPGLGLRLIYFSYDVKMKEKGDIPEGYSVSREKKERFSLILESASTNQTSMYLCASSLRSRHLYEQYFGPGTRLTVT.

The sample holds a few counts of this clone. The chain recombines TRBV29-1 with TRBJ2-1; D might be TRBD1 or TRBD2, each matching 5 bases. V was pared by 0 bases and J by 4 bases, with 19 bases between. This CDR3 has 17 residues. CDR1 and CDR2 (germline): SQVTM, ANQGSEA. Here the CDR3 DNA reads TGCAGCGTTGAAGATCTTCGGGGCACTGGGCCTTACAATGAGCAGTTCTTC. Translating it yields CSVEDLRGTGPYNEQFF.

This clone has a handful of counts. The chain links TRBV6-5 to TRBJ1-2; D perhaps matches TRBD1 (6 bases). The CDR3 is 16 amino acids. Germline assignment: CDR1 MNHEY and CDR2 SVGAGI. V dropped 0 bases and J dropped 2 bases, with 13 bases sitting between them. This CDR3 reads CASSYSKAGVNYGYTF. In DNA, the CDR3 is TGTGCCAGCAGTTACTCGAAGGCAGGGGTAAACTATGGCTACACCTTC.

This clone was detected only once. The chain employs TRBV10-3 and TRBJ2-5; the D gene is possibly TRBD1 (5 bases). Germline assignment: CDR1 ENHRY and CDR2 SYGVKD. Between the trimmed V and J ends, which lost 2 bases and 2 bases, there was a span of 12 bases. The CDR3 loop spans 15 amino acids. The CDR3, as DNA: TGTGCCATCAGTGAGAGTAGGGGTGCGCAAGAGACCCAGTACTTC. Translating gives CAISESRGAQETQYF.

This sequence joins TRBV7-2 and TRBJ2-5; TRBD1 matches 9 bases. CDR3 length equals 15 residues. J was trimmed by 4 bases and V by 5 bases; bases with no gene match: 8. Germline CDR1 and CDR2: SGHTA and FQGNSA. The CDR3 region is CASSLIPGQGETQYF. The CDR3 DNA reads as TGTGCCAGCAGCCTAATCCCGGGACAGGGAGAGACCCAGTACTTC.

This clone was seen only a few times. The rearrangement links TRBV9 to TRBJ2-3; D assignment may be TRBD1 or TRBD2 (5 bases each). Germline CDR1 reads SGDLS; CDR2 reads YYNGEE. The V gene lost 3 bases and the J gene lost 9 bases, with 11 bases spanning the gap. The CDR3 spans 12 residues. The CDR3 coding sequence is TGTGCCAGCAGCGGGGGGAGTACGACGCAGTATTTT. As protein: CASSGGSTTQYF. Together with reference TRBV9 and TRBJ2-3, the CDR3 gives the full variable domain: DSGVTQTPKHLITATGQRVTLRCSPRSGDLSVYWYQQSLDQGLQFLIQYYNGEERAKGNILERFSAQQFPDLHSELNLSSLELGDSALYFCASSGGSTTQYFGPGTRLTVL.

This clone was detected only a few times. This sequence joins TRBV19 and TRBJ2-1, with D possibly TRBD2 on 6 matching bases. In germline, CDR1 is LNHDA, CDR2 SQIVND (reference sequence). V was pared by 0 bases and J by 0 bases, with 9 bases between. The length of the CDR3 is 16 residues. The CDR3 coding sequence is TGTGCCAGTAGTATAGATCACGGGAGCTCCTACAATGAGCAGTTCTTC. Its translation is CASSIDHGSSYNEQFF.

This clone was found a few times. The chain combines TRBV19 with TRBJ2-5; the D gene is possibly TRBD1 (5 bases). CDR3 length: 17 amino acids. Trimming cost V 2 bases and J 3 bases, with 19 bases left between them. The V gene's germline CDR1 is LNHDA and CDR2 SQIVND (reference sequence). This chain's CDR3 is CASSIFWSGHSEETQYF. Here the CDR3 DNA reads TGTGCCAGTAGTATATTCTGGTCAGGACACAGCGAAGAGACCCAGTACTTC.

This chain joins TRBV4-2 and TRBJ2-4; D may be TRBD1 or TRBD2 (5 bases each). Per germline, CDR1 LGHNA and CDR2 YNFKEQ. Between the trimmed V and J ends, which lost 5 bases and 0 bases, there was a span of 14 bases. CDR3 length equals 16 residues. The CDR3 reads CASSLGPPLAKNIQYF. CDR3 in DNA: TGTGCCAGCAGCTTGGGACCGCCGCTAGCCAAAAACATTCAGTACTTC.

This chain links TRBV9 with TRBJ1-2, with D hard to call. Germline CDR1 and CDR2: SGDLS and YYNGEE. This CDR3 region has 14 residues. Trimming shortened V by 0 bases and J by 13 bases, and 19 bases separated the two germline ends. CDR3 residues: CASSVEPRPLSSTF. In nucleotides, the CDR3 is TGTGCCAGCAGCGTAGAGCCCAGGCCCCTGTCTAGCACCTTC. The full variable domain, its missing parts supplied by reference TRBV9 and TRBJ1-2, is DSGVTQTPKHLITATGQRVTLRCSPRSGDLSVYWYQQSLDQGLQFLIQYYNGEERAKGNILERFSAQQFPDLHSELNLSSLELGDSALYFCASSVEPRPLSSTFGSGTRLTVV.

The CDR3 region is CASSQLETGAPFF. CDR3 nucleotide sequence: TGTGCCAGCAGCCAACTTGAGACAGGGGCGCCTTTCTTT. The V call is TRBV11-1, the J call TRBJ1-1; 8 nucleotides align to TRBD1. J lost 12 bases, V lost 5 bases, and 11 bases had no gene match. This CDR3 is built from 13 residues. The germline gives CDR1 SGHAT, CDR2 FQDESV (reference sequence).

CDR3 sequence: CASSPRNNNEQFF. The CDR3 nucleotides are TGTGCCAGCAGCCCACGAAACAACAATGAGCAGTTCTTC. The J gene is TRBJ2-1, the V gene TRBV7-6; D gene ambiguous. This CDR3 has 13 amino acids. Deletions cut 5 bases from V and 5 bases from J, with 10 bases between. Germline V gives CDR1 SGHVS, CDR2 FNYEAQ.

There are a few counts of this clone. This rearrangement joins TRBV6-5 to TRBJ1-5, with no clear D. Deletions cut 8 bases from V and 4 bases from J, with 9 bases between. This CDR3 has 12 amino acids. Per germline, CDR1 MNHEY and CDR2 SVGAGI. This chain's CDR3 is CASGLRNQPQHF. Written as DNA, the CDR3 is TGTGCCAGCGGTCTGAGGAATCAGCCCCAGCATTTT.

In its sample, this clone was seen a few times. The chain joins TRBV7-9 to TRBJ1-1; possibly TRBD1 for D (6 bases). Trimming removed 5 bases from V and 5 bases from J, with 15 bases in between. The CDR3 covers 14 residues. CDR1 is SEHNR and CDR2 is FQNEAQ in the germline V gene (reference sequence). This CDR3 reads CASSPGTYGTEAFF. Written as DNA, the CDR3 is TGTGCCAGCAGCCCGGGGACATATGGGACTGAAGCTTTCTTT.

In regard to this clone: The same CDR3 is also encoded by other DNA sequences in this sample. The V call is TRBV20-1, the J call TRBJ2-1; D remains unclear. The V and J ends lost 6 bases and 7 bases respectively, with 10 bases between them. CDR1 and CDR2 (germline): DFQATT, SNEGSKA (reference sequence). The CDR3 has 11 amino acids. The CDR3 loop is CSASGRNEQFF. The CDR3 DNA sequence: TGCAGTGCCAGTGGTAGGAATGAGCAGTTCTTC.

This CDR3 is CASSPRRGRTDTQYF. The CDR3 DNA follows: TGTGCCAGCTCACCACGCAGGGGGCGGACAGATACGCAGTATTTT. The V call is TRBV18, the J call TRBJ2-3; 8 bases agree with TRBD1. V shed 1 base, J shed 3 bases, and the junction held 3 bases outside the gene matches. CDR3 length: 15 amino acids. Germline V gene lookup returns CDR1 KGHSH and CDR2 LQKENI.